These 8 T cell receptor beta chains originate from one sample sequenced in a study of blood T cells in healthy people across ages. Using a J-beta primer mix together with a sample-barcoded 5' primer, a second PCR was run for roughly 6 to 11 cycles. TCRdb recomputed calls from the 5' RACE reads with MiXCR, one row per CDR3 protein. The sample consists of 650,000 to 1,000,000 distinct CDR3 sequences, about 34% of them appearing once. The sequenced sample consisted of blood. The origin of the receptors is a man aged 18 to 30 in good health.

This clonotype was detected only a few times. The CDR3 loop reads CASSSGLVFSGANVLTF. CDR3 DNA: TGTGCCAGCAGTTCGGGACTGGTATTCTCTGGGGCCAACGTCCTGACTTTC. V is TRBV6-6 and J is TRBJ2-6; the D gene is possibly TRBD2 (6 bases). The CDR3 totals 17 residues. Trimming removed 4 bases from V and 0 bases from J, with 13 bases in between. Germline V CDR1 and CDR2: MNHNY, SVGAGI (reference sequence).

CDR3 sequence: CASYSLSDAYNSPLHF. The CDR3 DNA reads as TGTGCCAGCTATTCCTTGTCGGACGCCTATAATTCACCCCTCCACTTT. The rearrangement links TRBV27 to TRBJ1-6; D uncertain. V lost 8 bases to trimming and J lost 2 bases, with 16 bases between them. The germline gives CDR1 MNHEY, CDR2 SMNVEV (reference sequence). The CDR3 is 16 residues long.

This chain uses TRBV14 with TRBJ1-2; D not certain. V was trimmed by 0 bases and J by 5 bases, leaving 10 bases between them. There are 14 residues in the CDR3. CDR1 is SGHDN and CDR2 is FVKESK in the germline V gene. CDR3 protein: CASSQEAGGYGYTF. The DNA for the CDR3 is TGTGCCAGCAGCCAAGAAGCTGGAGGGTATGGCTACACCTTC.

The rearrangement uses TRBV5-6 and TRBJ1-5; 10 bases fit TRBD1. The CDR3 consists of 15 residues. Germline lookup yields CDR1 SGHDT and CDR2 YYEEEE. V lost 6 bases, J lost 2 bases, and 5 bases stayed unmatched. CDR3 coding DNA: TGTGCCAGCACCCGGACAGGGGGAGGCAATCAGCCCCAGCATTTT. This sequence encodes CASTRTGGGNQPQHF.

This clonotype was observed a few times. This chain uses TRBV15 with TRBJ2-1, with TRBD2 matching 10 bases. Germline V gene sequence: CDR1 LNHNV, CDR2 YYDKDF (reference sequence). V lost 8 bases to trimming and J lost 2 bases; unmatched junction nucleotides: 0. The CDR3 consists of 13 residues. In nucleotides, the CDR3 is TGTGCCACCGGGACTAGCGCCTACAATGAGCAGTTCTTC. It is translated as CATGTSAYNEQFF.

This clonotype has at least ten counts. CDR3 coding DNA: TGTGCCAGTAGGAGGGGTAGCACAGATACGCAGTATTTT. Protein sequence: CASRRGSTDTQYF. The rearrangement joins TRBV7-2 to TRBJ2-3, with a tentative D call TRBD2 (6 bases). The germline V gene encodes CDR1 SGHTA and CDR2 FQGNSA. V lost 9 bases and J 0 bases, leaving 10 bases between the germline ends. This CDR3 is built from 13 residues. Drawing the rest from reference TRBV7-2 and TRBJ2-3, the complete variable domain is GAGVSQSPSNKVTEKGKDVELRCDPISGHTALYWYRQSLGQGLEFLIYFQGNSAPDKSGLPSDRFSAERTGGSVSTLTIQRTQQEDSAVYLCASRRGSTDTQYFGPGTRLTVL.

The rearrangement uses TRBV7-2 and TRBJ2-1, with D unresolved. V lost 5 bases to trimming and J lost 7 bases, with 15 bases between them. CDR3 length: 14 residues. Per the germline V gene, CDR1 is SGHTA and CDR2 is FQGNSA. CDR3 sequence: CASSPRAPFNEQFF. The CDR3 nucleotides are TGTGCCAGCAGCCCCCGGGCCCCCTTTAATGAGCAGTTCTTC.

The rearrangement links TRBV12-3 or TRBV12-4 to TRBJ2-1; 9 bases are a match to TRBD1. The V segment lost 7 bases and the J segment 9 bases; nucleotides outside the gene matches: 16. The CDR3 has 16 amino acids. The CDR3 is CASTKFRDRVVGEQFF. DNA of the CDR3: TGTGCCAGCACCAAATTCCGGGACAGGGTGGTAGGTGAGCAGTTCTTC.